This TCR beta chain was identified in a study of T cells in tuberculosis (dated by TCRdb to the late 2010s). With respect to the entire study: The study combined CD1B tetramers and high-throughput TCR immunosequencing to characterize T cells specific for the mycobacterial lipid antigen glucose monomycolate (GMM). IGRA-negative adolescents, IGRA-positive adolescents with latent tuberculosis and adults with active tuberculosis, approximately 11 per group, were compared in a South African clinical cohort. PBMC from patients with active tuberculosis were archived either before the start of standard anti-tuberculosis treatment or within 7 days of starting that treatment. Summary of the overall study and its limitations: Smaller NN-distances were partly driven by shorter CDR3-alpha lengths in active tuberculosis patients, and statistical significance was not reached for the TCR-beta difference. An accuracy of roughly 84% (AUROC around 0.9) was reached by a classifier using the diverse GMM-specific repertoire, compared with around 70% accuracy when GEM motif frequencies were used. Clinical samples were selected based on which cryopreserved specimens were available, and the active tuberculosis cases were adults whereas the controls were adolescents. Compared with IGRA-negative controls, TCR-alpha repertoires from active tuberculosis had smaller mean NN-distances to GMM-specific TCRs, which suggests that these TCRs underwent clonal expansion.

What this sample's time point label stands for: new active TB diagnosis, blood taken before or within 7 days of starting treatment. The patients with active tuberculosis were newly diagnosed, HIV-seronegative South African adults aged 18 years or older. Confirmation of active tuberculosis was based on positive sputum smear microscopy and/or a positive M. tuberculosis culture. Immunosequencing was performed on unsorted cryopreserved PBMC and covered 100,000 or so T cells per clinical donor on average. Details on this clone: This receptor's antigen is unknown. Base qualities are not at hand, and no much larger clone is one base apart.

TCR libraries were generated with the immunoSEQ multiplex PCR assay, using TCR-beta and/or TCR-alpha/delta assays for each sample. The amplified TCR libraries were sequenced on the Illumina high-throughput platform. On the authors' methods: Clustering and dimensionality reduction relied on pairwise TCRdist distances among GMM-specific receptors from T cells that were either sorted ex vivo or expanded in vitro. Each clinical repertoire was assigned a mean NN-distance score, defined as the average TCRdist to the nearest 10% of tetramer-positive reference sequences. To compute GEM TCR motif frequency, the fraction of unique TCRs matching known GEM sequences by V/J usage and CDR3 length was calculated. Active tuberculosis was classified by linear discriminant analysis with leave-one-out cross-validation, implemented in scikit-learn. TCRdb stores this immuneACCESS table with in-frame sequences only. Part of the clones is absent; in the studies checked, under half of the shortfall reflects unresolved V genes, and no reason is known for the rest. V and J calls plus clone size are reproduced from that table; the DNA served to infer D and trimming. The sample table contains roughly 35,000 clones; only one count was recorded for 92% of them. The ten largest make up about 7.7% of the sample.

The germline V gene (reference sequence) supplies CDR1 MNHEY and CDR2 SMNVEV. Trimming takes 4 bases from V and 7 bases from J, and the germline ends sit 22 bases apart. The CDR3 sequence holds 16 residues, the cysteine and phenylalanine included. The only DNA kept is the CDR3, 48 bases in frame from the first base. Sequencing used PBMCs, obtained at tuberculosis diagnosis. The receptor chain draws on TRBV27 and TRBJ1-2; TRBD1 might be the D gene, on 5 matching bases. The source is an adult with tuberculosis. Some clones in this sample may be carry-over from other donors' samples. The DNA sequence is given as TGTGCCAGCAGTTCTTCCCGACGAGGAGGGGTGAGTGGCTACACCTTC. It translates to CASSSSRRGGVSGYTF.